This TCR beta chain was recovered during a study of shared clonotypes between healthy human individuals. Clones were sequenced by immunoSEQ multiplex PCR, and TCRdb holds only the in-frame ones, with some missing. The sample includes around 500,000 clones, more than 75% of them seen just once. Sequencing input: PBMCs. The TCR was taken from a woman between 40 and 55 years old in good health. Some clones in this sample may be carry-over from other donors' samples.

CDR3 in amino acids: CASNGGQGKAGANVLTF. CDR3 bases: TGTGCCAGTAACGGAGGACAGGGGAAGGCTGGGGCCAACGTCCTGACTTTC. J is TRBJ2-6 and V is TRBV19; 9 positions agree with TRBD1. Germline CDR1 reads LNHDA; CDR2 reads SQIVND (reference sequence). V trimming: 7 bases; J trimming: 2 bases; junction bases outside the gene matches: 9. The CDR3 runs to 17 residues.